This T cell receptor (beta chain) is drawn from a study of blood T cell repertoires in COVID-19. Study-wide context: T cells, B-cell-depleted T cells, or PBMCs provided the cDNA or gDNA that served as material.

Authors' methods: Amplifying reference gene primers gave estimates of nucleated cell counts. Here immunoSEQ multiplex PCR was the method, and the copy in TCRdb shows in-frame clones only, minus some. The DNA gave D and trimming, while V, J and clone size come from that table. The sample records approximately 31,000 clones, roughly 86% being singletons. V was pared by 4 bases and J by 3 bases, with 15 bases of the junction left unmatched. CDR1 is LGHDT, CDR2 YNNKEL, per germline (reference sequence). The CDR3 is made up of 19 amino acids. The rearrangement uses TRBV3-1 (or the pseudogene TRBV3-2) and TRBJ2-5; 12 bases align to TRBD2. This TCR was recovered from a human donor with active COVID-19. The donor label of this sample is uncertain. What was sequenced was peripheral blood. In DNA, the CDR3 is TGTGCCAGCAGCCTCAGGGTTTCTAGCGGGGGGGCTTCGAAAGAGACCCAGTACTTC. Protein product: CASSLRVSSGGASKETQYF.